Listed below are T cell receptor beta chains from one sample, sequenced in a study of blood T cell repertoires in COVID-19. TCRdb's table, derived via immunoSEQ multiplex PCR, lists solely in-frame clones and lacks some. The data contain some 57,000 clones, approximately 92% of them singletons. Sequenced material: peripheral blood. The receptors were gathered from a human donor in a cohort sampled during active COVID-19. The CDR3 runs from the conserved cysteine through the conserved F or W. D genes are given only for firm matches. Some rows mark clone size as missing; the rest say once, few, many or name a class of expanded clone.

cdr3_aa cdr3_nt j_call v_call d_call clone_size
CASSGGEQSGNTIYF TGTGCCAGCAGCGGGGGGGAGCAGTCTGGAAACACCATATATTTT TRBJ1-3 TRBV9 - -
CASSRAGKTEAFF TGTGCCAGCAGCCGGGCCGGGAAGACTGAAGCTTTCTTT TRBJ1-1 TRBV3-1/TRBV3-2 - -
CASSHDGDSTNEQFF TGTGCCAGCAGCCATGACGGGGACAGTACCAATGAGCAGTTCTTC TRBJ2-1 TRBV4-2 TRBD1 -
CASSFFGTDSDTQYF TGTGCCAGCAGCTTTTTCGGGACAGACTCAGATACGCAGTATTTT TRBJ2-3 TRBV7-9 TRBD1 -
CATMPGPEANSPLHF TGTGCCACCATGCCGGGTCCCGAAGCAAATTCACCCCTCCACTTT TRBJ1-6 TRBV2 - -
CASSLGRAGVETQYF TGTGCTAGTTCCCTCGGACGGGCCGGGGTAGAGACCCAGTACTTC TRBJ2-5 TRBV12-5 - -
CASSPGDRVITDTQYF TGTGCCAGCAGCCCCGGGGACAGGGTCATCACAGATACGCAGTATTTT TRBJ2-3 TRBV9 TRBD1 -
CASSLGIAHFSYEQYF TGTGCCAGCAGTTTAGGAATAGCCCACTTTTCCTACGAGCAGTACTTC TRBJ2-7 TRBV27 - -
CASSIGRAGVGNEQFF TGTGCCAGTAGTATAGGCCGAGCGGGAGTTGGTAATGAGCAGTTCTTC TRBJ2-1 TRBV19 TRBD2 -
CASSATRARNTIYF TGTGCCAGCAGCGCCACGCGGGCTAGAAACACCATATATTTT TRBJ1-3 TRBV9 - once
CASSPRDRYGYTF TGTGCCAGCAGTCCCCGGGACAGGTACGGCTACACCTTC TRBJ1-2 TRBV12-3/TRBV12-4 TRBD1 -
CASSLNTEAFF TGTGCCAGCAGCTTAAACACTGAAGCTTTCTTT TRBJ1-1 TRBV3-1/TRBV3-2 - -
CATRSGANVLTF TGCGCCACCCGCTCTGGGGCCAACGTCCTGACTTTC TRBJ2-6 TRBV4-3 - -
CASSPPSGGGYNEQFF TGTGCCAGCTCACCACCGAGCGGGGGGGGATACAATGAGCAGTTCTTC TRBJ2-1 TRBV18 TRBD2 -
CASSYQGRSYNEQFF TGTGCCAGCAGCTACCAGGGGCGTTCCTACAATGAGCAGTTCTTC TRBJ2-1 TRBV7-8 - -
CASSERRGTKYGYTF TGTGCCAGCAGTGAACGCCGAGGGACAAAATATGGCTACACCTTC TRBJ1-2 TRBV25-1 - -
CASSAGGSVYEQYF TGTGCCAGCAGCGCGGGGGGTTCGGTGTACGAGCAGTACTTC TRBJ2-7 TRBV7-2 TRBD2 -
CASSQDRGAGGYEQYF TGTGCCAGCAGCCAAGATCGAGGGGCGGGAGGGTACGAGCAGTACTTC TRBJ2-7 TRBV4-2 TRBD2 -
CASSKDRGSYTF TGTGCCAGCAGTAAGGACAGGGGAAGCTACACCTTC TRBJ1-2 TRBV6-4 TRBD1 -
CAWRGLSAGPYNEQFF TGTGCCTGGAGGGGGTTGAGCGCGGGACCCTACAATGAGCAGTTCTTC TRBJ2-1 TRBV30 - -
CASRRDSHNEQFF TGTGCCAGCAGAAGGGACAGCCACAATGAGCAGTTCTTC TRBJ2-1 TRBV5-4 TRBD1 -
CASSVVGGGNTIYF TGTGCCAGCAGCGTAGTTGGCGGTGGAAACACCATATATTTT TRBJ1-3 TRBV9 - -
CSVSDRVHEKLFF TGCAGCGTTTCAGACAGGGTTCATGAAAAACTGTTTTTT TRBJ1-4 TRBV29-1 TRBD1 -
CASSLLAGFSYEQYF TGTGCCAGCAGCTTATTAGCGGGGTTCTCCTACGAGCAGTACTTC TRBJ2-7 TRBV7-3 TRBD2 -
CASSQDFGVRTQETQYF TGTGCCAGCAGCCAAGATTTCGGGGTTCGGACCCAAGAGACCCAGTACTTC TRBJ2-5 TRBV3-1/TRBV3-2 - -
CASSFGVVTEAFF TGTGCCAGCAGCTTCGGGGTCGTGACTGAAGCTTTCTTT TRBJ1-1 TRBV27 - -
CASTSGLSYEQYF TGTGCCAGCACCAGCGGACTCTCCTACGAGCAGTACTTC TRBJ2-7 TRBV2 - -
CASSQNKTGVDTEAFF TGCGCCAGCAGTCAAAATAAAACAGGGGTCGACACTGAAGCTTTCTTT TRBJ1-1 TRBV23-1 TRBD1 -
CASRIGPAGGFNEQFF TGTGCCAGCAGAATCGGACCGGCAGGGGGTTTCAATGAGCAGTTCTTC TRBJ2-1 TRBV3-1/TRBV3-2 TRBD1 -
CASSPVAGGNTGELFF TGTGCCAGCAGCCCAGTAGCGGGGGGGAACACCGGGGAGCTGTTTTTT TRBJ2-2 TRBV7-2 TRBD2 -
CASSYLSSGKEAQYF TGTGCCAGCAGTTACTTGTCTAGCGGGAAGGAAGCCCAGTACTTC TRBJ2-5 TRBV6-2/TRBV6-3 TRBD2 -
CASNSYVGDLNTEAFF TGTGCCAGCAACTCGTACGTAGGGGATTTGAACACTGAAGCTTTCTTT TRBJ1-1 TRBV28 - -
CASSRTGSPSYEQYF TGCGCCAGCAGCCGGACGGGGTCCCCATCTTACGAGCAGTACTTC TRBJ2-7 TRBV4-1 - -
CATGGAGGQETQYF TGTGCCACCGGTGGTGCGGGGGGCCAAGAGACCCAGTACTTC TRBJ2-5 TRBV24-1 TRBD2 once
CASSYSKTGPYEQYF TGTGCCAGCAGTTACTCTAAAACTGGGCCCTACGAGCAGTACTTC TRBJ2-7 TRBV6-2/TRBV6-3 - -
CASSPSIPHEQYF TGTGCCAGCAGCCCTAGCATCCCCCACGAGCAGTACTTC TRBJ2-7 TRBV13 - -
CASRTGRQGTGGYTF TGTGCCAGTCGGACGGGCAGACAGGGCACGGGCGGCTACACCTTC TRBJ1-2 TRBV19 TRBD1 -
CARQGPNEKLFF TGTGCCAGACAGGGGCCTAATGAAAAACTGTTTTTT TRBJ1-4 TRBV27 TRBD1 -
CASSSGLWASTDTQYF TGTGCCAGCAGCTCAGGACTGTGGGCTAGCACAGATACGCAGTATTTT TRBJ2-3 TRBV7-3 - -
CASSLGRVVGYEQYF TGTGCCAGCAGCTTAGGACGGGTAGTCGGCTACGAGCAGTACTTC TRBJ2-7 TRBV11-1 - -
CASSQVAGSETQYF TGCGCCAGCAGCCAAGTGGCAGGCAGTGAGACCCAGTACTTC TRBJ2-5 TRBV4-1 - -
CASTPSGIRGYTF TGTGCCAGCACTCCCTCAGGGATCCGGGGCTACACCTTC TRBJ1-2 TRBV28 - -
CAGTGKTGELFF TGTGCCGGGACAGGGAAAACCGGGGAGCTGTTTTTT TRBJ2-2 TRBV30 TRBD1 -
CASSFLGSRYEQYF TGTGCCAGCAGCTTTTTAGGGAGTCGGTACGAGCAGTACTTC TRBJ2-7 TRBV5-4 - few
CASSLLASGVHTDTQYF TGTGCCAGCAGCTTATTGGCTAGCGGGGTCCACACAGATACGCAGTATTTT TRBJ2-3 TRBV13 TRBD2 -
CASSVDLGAADTQYF TGTGCCAGCAGCGTAGACCTGGGAGCTGCCGATACGCAGTATTTT TRBJ2-3 TRBV9 - -
CASSQGTLNQPQHF TGTGCCAGCAGCCAAGGGACACTTAATCAGCCCCAGCATTTT TRBJ1-5 TRBV3-1/TRBV3-2 - few
CSALAGLGETQYF TGCAGCGCCCTAGCGGGGTTAGGGGAGACCCAGTACTTC TRBJ2-5 TRBV29-1 TRBD2 -
CASSPGTSGSYEQYF TGTGCCAGCTCACCAGGGACTAGCGGTTCCTACGAGCAGTACTTC TRBJ2-7 TRBV18 TRBD2 -
CASSFGGQDQETQYF TGTGCCAGCAGCTTCGGGGGACAGGACCAAGAGACCCAGTACTTC TRBJ2-5 TRBV7-6 TRBD1 -
CASSPPLRQAYNSPLHF TGTGCCAGCAGCCCCCCCCTTCGACAGGCCTATAATTCACCCCTCCACTTT TRBJ1-6 TRBV3-1/TRBV3-2 - -
CASSERGRVTTNEKLFF TGTGCCAGCAGTGAAAGGGGGCGGGTAACAACTAATGAAAAACTGTTTTTT TRBJ1-4 TRBV6-1 TRBD1 -
CASSDRATNEKLFF TGTGCCAGCAGCGACAGGGCAACTAATGAAAAACTGTTTTTT TRBJ1-4 TRBV6-5 TRBD1 -
CASSQDWGAYEQYF TGCGCCAGCAGCCAAGATTGGGGAGCCTACGAGCAGTACTTC TRBJ2-7 TRBV4-1 - -
CASSLVLDRNTGELFF TGTGCCAGCAGCTTAGTTCTGGACAGAAACACCGGGGAGCTGTTTTTT TRBJ2-2 TRBV7-6 - -